What follows is one TCR beta chain and its context. Its antigen remains unidentified. One end of the junction varies from germline; a read error may be responsible. This sample is part of a study of shared clonotypes between healthy human individuals (dated by TCRdb to the early 2020s). Turning to the overall study: Three men and a couple of women, aged 18 to 49 years, made up the cohort. For each donor, three plates each were used for CD4 naive and CD4 memory, two plates were used for CD8 naive, and one plate was used for CD8 memory. Blood TCR repertoires of several healthy adults were deeply sequenced to estimate repertoire size and the extent of clonotype sharing between individuals. To increase sequencing depth and limit assay-specific biases, different laboratories used diverse techniques to prepare libraries and sequence TCR repertoires. Per donor, leukapheresis produced somewhere between about 0.94 and 8.9 billion PBMCs. Summary of the overall study and its limitations: Rarefaction of sorted-subset datasets indicated incomplete sequencing despite the large sequencing depth. The genetic and exposure-history diversity represented was limited by the small number of donors. Only blood was sampled, and tissue TCR repertoires likely differ from those in blood. Naive subsets generally had larger estimated clonotype richness than memory subsets did. Pairwise subsampling indicated that sequencing depth was expected to affect the degree of clonotype sharing among donors. Compared with non-shared clonotypes, clonotypes shared by all four sorted-subset donors had higher generation probabilities. When a handful of donors were compared, the shared fraction of clonotypes was roughly 5% for naive CD4, 3% to 4% for naive CD8, more than 2% for memory CD4, and roughly 0.4% for memory CD8.

The cysteine opens and the phenylalanine closes a CDR3 of 14 amino acids. Of all the DNA, just the CDR3 is kept, 42 bases in frame from base 1. As encoded in the germline V gene, CDR1 is MGHRA while CDR2 is YSYEKL. Donors were healthy HIV-negative adults with no recently reported acute infections or vaccinations. Only Caucasian adults living in Nashville, Tennessee, USA were represented among the donors. CD8 memory samples were composed of magnetically selected CD45RO+ cells combined with CCR7-negative CD45RA+ effector memory (TemRA) cells. Blood was obtained by leukapheresis, after which PBMCs were separated by Ficoll-Histopaque density gradient centrifugation and cryopreserved in liquid nitrogen vapor phase. Purity and quantity of every magnetically sorted T cell population were checked by analytical flow cytometry. Each sorted fraction had its genomic DNA isolated and then quantified by UV absorbance on a Nanodrop 2000c.

TCR CDR3 regions were amplified from genomic DNA by multiplex PCR using the deep immunoSEQ assay. For each cell subset, the extracted genomic DNA was distributed evenly across all wells of several immunoSEQ 96-well plates, and each plate served as one replicate. For sorted subsets, about 200 ng genomic DNA, equal to about 30,000 T cell genomes, was loaded into each replicate PCR. Purified libraries were measured with a Qubit 3.0 fluorometer, size-checked on a Bioanalyzer 2100, and measured again with the KAPA Library Quantification kit. Every immunoSEQ 96-well plate was sequenced on a dedicated single-read 150-cycle Illumina NextSeq 550 flow cell. In the original analysis: Because the immunoSEQ output held only junctional sequences and lacked quality scores, the filtering could not match the filtering applied to full-length reads. To assign V/J genes and CDR3, sequences were annotated using PyIR, a Python wrapper for IgBLAST v1.9, with IMGT germline references. Any read was removed if the V/J assignment was weak (E-value above 1e-6), the CDR3 was missing, or the read contained stop codons, out-of-frame junctions, or ambiguous translated residues. V3J clonotypes were defined by identical inferred V gene, J gene, and CDR3 amino acid sequence. The percentage overlap between two repertoires was calculated by dividing the number of shared unique clonotypes by the size of the smaller repertoire. Three approaches were used to assess repertoire richness: RTK rarefaction, the Chao1 estimator, and Recon v2.1 estimates of unobserved clonotypes. Generation probabilities for all TCRbeta clonotypes obtained by the gDNA method from a handful of donors were computed using OLGA. Held by TCRdb, this immuneACCESS table contains in-frame sequences only and omits some clones. Under half of the omission traces to an unresolved V gene where checked; the cause of the rest is unknown. V, J and clone size are those of that table, while D and trimming were read from the DNA. Present in this sample are under 150,000 clones, around two thirds of which were seen just once. Clones ranked in the top ten supply 20% to 25% of the sample.

The sample consisted of memory CD8+ T cells sorted from blood. The sample's cell subset or site, from its label and the paper: CD45RO+ cells pooled with CCR7-negative TemRA cells. The sequence links TRBV4-1 to TRBJ2-2, with TRBD2 as a weak D call on 5 bases. This TCR was recovered from a woman under 40 in good health. The DNA sequence is as follows: TGCGCCAGCAGCCAAGTTTTTGGGTCCCGGGGAGCTGTTTTT. Its protein reads: CASSQVFGSRGAVF.